These T cell receptor beta chains were read from a single sample in a study of blood T cell repertoires in COVID-19. Method: immunoSEQ multiplex PCR; TCRdb's copy keeps in-frame clones and lacks some. In the table there are around 100,000 clones, 70% to 90% of which are singletons. Sequenced: peripheral blood. The receptors here all came from a woman in her seventies who had recovered from COVID-19. The CDR3 runs from the conserved cysteine through the conserved F or W. The order of the fields is CDR3 length, J gene, D gene, V gene, clone size, CDR3 DNA, CDR3 protein. The D gene is left open where the match is weak. The size entry is marked missing in some rows and otherwise reads once, few, many or a size class.

14 TRBJ1-2 . TRBV7-2 . TGTGCCAGCAGCTTAGACAGGGTTTCCTATGGCTACACCTTC CASSLDRVSYGYTF
18 TRBJ2-3 TRBD2 TRBV11-2 . TGTGCCAGCAGCTCCCGCTACGGGACTAGCGGGAGCCTGGATACGCAGTATTTT CASSSRYGTSGSLDTQYF
13 TRBJ1-1 . TRBV5-4 . TGTGCCAGCAGCTTGGCTCCCACTACCGAAGCTTTCTTT CASSLAPTTEAFF
16 TRBJ1-4 TRBD1 TRBV4-2 few TGTGCCAGCAGCCAAGATTATTGGACAGGACATGAAAAACTGTTTTTT CASSQDYWTGHEKLFF
14 TRBJ2-7 . TRBV3-1/TRBV3-2 . TGTGCCAGCAGCCTTCGGGACACCTTCTACGAGCAGTACTTC CASSLRDTFYEQYF
15 TRBJ1-1 . TRBV7-3 . TGTGCCAGCAGCCCGCGAGGGGGTTCGAACACTGAAGCTTTCTTT CASSPRGGSNTEAFF
13 TRBJ2-1 . TRBV19 . TGTGCCAGTAGTATTCCTGAGGGAGGTAGGCAGTTCTTC CASSIPEGGRQFF
12 TRBJ1-5 . TRBV27 once TGTGCCAGCAGTTTCTTAAATCAGCCCCAGCATTTT CASSFLNQPQHF
19 TRBJ2-1 TRBD2 TRBV29-1 . TGCAGCGTTCGCCCCACCCGTCTGGCTAGCGGGCGGTCCTACAATGAGCAGTTCTTC CSVRPTRLASGRSYNEQFF
15 TRBJ1-1 . TRBV11-2 . TGTGCCAGCACCCCTCAGGGCCCCCTGAACACTGAAGCTTTCTTT CASTPQGPLNTEAFF
13 TRBJ1-1 . TRBV12-3/TRBV12-4 . TGTGCCAGCAGTTTCTTACAGAACACTGAAGCTTTCTTT CASSFLQNTEAFF
15 TRBJ1-6 TRBD1 TRBV2 once TGTGCCAGCAGTGAACTGACAGGGATCGATTCACCCCTCCACTTT CASSELTGIDSPLHF
15 TRBJ2-7 TRBD2 TRBV7-2 . TGTGCCAGCAGCCCGGGAGGGTACATGGTCTACGAGCAGTACTTC CASSPGGYMVYEQYF
16 TRBJ2-1 TRBD1 TRBV6-5 . TGTGCCAGCAGTTACCAGGGACAGGGCTCCTACAATGAGCAGTTCTTC CASSYQGQGSYNEQFF
15 TRBJ2-2 . TRBV6-6 once TGTGCCAGCAGTTACGCCTCCGGGGTCACCGGGGAGCTGTTTTTT CASSYASGVTGELFF
12 TRBJ2-5 TRBD1 TRBV30 few TGTGCCTGGAGTGTCTCCAGGGGGAACCAGTACTTC CAWSVSRGNQYF
17 TRBJ1-5 . TRBV19 . TGTGCCAGTAGTACTCCTCCCAGGGCGTATAGCAATCAGCCCCAGCATTTT CASSTPPRAYSNQPQHF
16 TRBJ2-2 TRBD2 TRBV7-2 . TGTGCCAGCAGCCCGGGACTAGCGGGACGCACCGGGGAGCTGTTTTTT CASSPGLAGRTGELFF
16 TRBJ2-2 TRBD1 TRBV4-1 . TGCGCCAGCAGCCCCCTATCGACAGGGGCTACCGGGGAGCTGTTTTTT CASSPLSTGATGELFF
11 TRBJ2-5 . TRBV6-5 . TGTGCCAGCAGCAGGGAAGAGACCCAGTACTTC CASSREETQYF
15 TRBJ2-1 . TRBV19 . TGTGCCAGTAGTAGGGGGCCTGGCGGGAGTACTGAGCAGTTCTTC CASSRGPGGSTEQFF
13 TRBJ1-5 TRBD1 TRBV27 once TGTGCCAGCAGTCGCAGGGGGAATCAGCCCCAGCATTTT CASSRRGNQPQHF
12 TRBJ1-1 TRBD1 TRBV10-1 once TGCGCCCGAGACAGGGTAAACACTGAAGCTTTCTTT CARDRVNTEAFF